This TCR beta chain was obtained from a study of blood T cell repertoires in COVID-19. For the study at large: Collection of acute and convalescent COVID-19 samples took place in the United States, Italy and Spain.

Seattle participants joined during active infection and were tracked over time. Study processing details: From reference gene primer amplification, estimates of nucleated cell counts were derived. Here immunoSEQ multiplex PCR was the method, and the copy in TCRdb shows in-frame clones only, minus some. For V, J and clone size, that table is used; D and trimming come from the DNA. This sample has about 480,000 clones; 70% to 90% occur once, and the top ten carry 7.5% to 9.5%. The ends were cut back, 2 bases at V and 5 bases at J, with 19 bases in the middle. The CDR3 consists of 16 residues. Per the germline V gene, CDR1 is SGHRS and CDR2 is YFSETQ.

This sequence originates from a woman aged 45-59 years with COVID-19, enrolled during active disease. Sample: peripheral blood. The rearrangement uses TRBV5-1 and TRBJ1-1; maybe TRBD1 (6 bases). CDR3 protein: CASSFGGGGYGTEAFF. The CDR3 nucleotides read TGCGCCAGCAGCTTTGGGGGAGGGGGTTATGGTACTGAAGCTTTCTTT.